This T cell receptor (beta chain) was retrieved from a study of T cell repertoires in cytomegalovirus infection. Across the study: Evidence of both CMV infection and a matching HLA type came from public TCR beta signatures. Points from the study as a whole: In two of eight donors, the top clonotype was HLA-C-restricted CMV-specific.

Looked up from germline, CDR1 is SGHNT and CDR2 is YYREEE (reference sequence). The V segment lost 3 bases and the J segment 6 bases; nucleotides outside the gene matches: 10. CDR3 length: 15 amino acids. Turning to this clonotype: What it recognizes is unknown.

TCRdb itself ran the reads through MiXCR, one entry per CDR3 protein. The sample has hundreds of thousands of distinct CDR3 sequences; approximately 29% are singletons. This clonotype originated in a human donor in good health (CMV status not recorded). Some clones in this sample may be carry-over from other donors' samples. The source was cultured CD8+ T cells from PBMCs, collected from culture after CMV antigen stimulation. The chain joins TRBV5-4 to TRBJ2-7; 9 nucleotides align to TRBD1. DNA for the CDR3: TGTGCCAGCAGCTGGGGACAGGGATTAGGATCCGAGCAGTACTTC. Translating it yields CASSWGQGLGSEQYF.